This T cell receptor beta chain was sequenced during a study of early T cells in non-severe SARS-CoV-2 infection. CDR1 MGHRA and CDR2 YSYEKL come from the germline V gene. CDR3 size: 17 residues. With 4 bases clipped from V and 3 bases from J, the junction kept 9 bases outside the gene matches. Study-level results: Database matching using VDJdb favored anti-spike CD8 responses, with private and CD4 specificities left missing.

With respect to this clonotype: Its antigen is not known.

Molecules of cDNA were individually given unique molecular identifiers that were attached to them. TCRdb reanalysed the 5' RACE reads using MiXCR and keeps one entry per CDR3 protein. The sample holds 40,000 to 55,000 distinct CDR3 sequences; about 7.8% are singletons and the top ten take 5.8%. This chain connects TRBV4-1 to TRBJ2-2; 9 nucleotides match TRBD1. This sequence was found in an adult who was a healthcare worker with PCR-confirmed SARS-CoV-2 infection or an uninfected control (not recorded which). What was sequenced was whole blood. In DNA form, the CDR3 reads TGCGCCAGCAGCCCCCTCAGGAGGACAGGGGACACCGGGGAGCTGTTTTTT. It yields the protein CASSPLRRTGDTGELFF.